The TCR beta chain under discussion was sequenced for a study of patients and donors after allogeneic stem cell transplantation (dated by TCRdb to 2019 to 2021). About this clonotype: The antigen this receptor binds is unknown. The record has no base qualities; no much larger clone is one base away.

The V end gives up 7 bases and the J end 7 bases, leaving 9 bases in the junction not matched to a gene. The germline V gene supplies CDR1 SGHRS and CDR2 YFSETQ. From cysteine to phenylalanine, the CDR3 is 14 amino acids long. CDR3 DNA is the only sequence kept; it has 42 bases, read in frame from the first base. The library came from RT-PCR. Instrument on record: NextSeq 550. TCRdb trimmed public reads at Q25 via fastp, called clones via MiXCR and kept in-frame beta chains. Each record represents a unique CDR3 protein, reported with the most common genes and DNA among its rows. This sample lists roughly 230,000 distinct CDR3 sequences; roughly 15% were detected once. Roughly 12% of the sample belongs to the ten largest clones.

Sequencing input: blood, either unsorted or a sorted T cell fraction (not recorded which). The receptor was isolated from a human donor who was either an allogeneic HSCT recipient or a stem cell or donor lymphocyte infusion donor (not recorded which). It is not recorded whose cells these are; they may come from a transplant donor. The chain uses TRBV5-1 and TRBJ1-2; the junction holds 11 bases that match TRBD1. In nucleotides, the sequence is TGCGCCAGCGGAGGGACAGGGGGAAATATTGGCTACACCTTC. Translated, this is CASGGTGGNIGYTF.